One and the same sample provided the 6 T cell receptor beta chains below, sequenced in a study of blood T cell repertoires in COVID-19. Repertoires were generated with immunoSEQ multiplex PCR, while TCRdb's copy carries only in-frame clones and drops some. The sample consists of some 130,000 clones, 84% of them appearing once. Sequencing input: PBMCs or T cells enriched from blood (not recorded which). The receptors shown here come from a middle-aged man with acute COVID-19.

The CDR3 region is CASSQGLSAGDYNEQFF. In DNA, the CDR3 is TGTGCCAGCAGCCAAGGGCTATCGGCGGGAGACTACAATGAGCAGTTCTTC. This chain links TRBV3-1 (or the pseudogene TRBV3-2) with TRBJ2-1, with 7 bases lining up with TRBD2. The CDR3 is 17 amino acids. V trimming: 1 base; J trimming: 3 bases; junction bases outside the gene matches: 9. CDR1 is LGHDT, CDR2 YNNKEL, per germline (reference sequence).

J is TRBJ1-2 and V is TRBV7-2; D ambiguous. V lost 5 bases and J lost 4, with 17 bases in between. The germline V gene encodes CDR1 SGHTA and CDR2 FQGNSA. CDR3 size: 15 residues. DNA for the CDR3: TGTGCCAGCAGCCAGAGGGCAGACTTGGTCTATGGCTACACCTTC. Amino acids: CASSQRADLVYGYTF.

The V and J genes are TRBV18 and TRBJ1-6; 8 nucleotides agree with TRBD1. Germline loops: CDR1 KGHSH, CDR2 LQKENI. CDR3 length equals 16 residues. V lost 6 bases, J lost 1 base, and 5 bases stayed unmatched. Here the CDR3 reads CASSDRASSYNSPLHF. The CDR3 region has the DNA TGTGCCAGCTCGGACAGGGCAAGTTCCTATAATTCACCCCTCCACTTT.

The chain uses TRBV6-2 or TRBV6-3 and TRBJ1-6; D gene ambiguous. Germline CDR1 reads MNHEY; CDR2 reads SVGEGT. The V end lost 6 bases, the J end lost 6 bases, and 18 bases lay between the germline ends. The CDR3 covers 16 residues. The CDR3: CASSFPTGWLNSPLHF. CDR3 bases: TGTGCCAGCAGCTTTCCAACGGGGTGGCTTAATTCACCCCTCCACTTT.

The chain links TRBV15 to TRBJ2-2; 7 bases match TRBD1. The trim removed 6 bases at V and 2 bases at J, leaving 12 bases unmatched. CDR3 length: 17 residues. Germline loops: CDR1 LNHNV, CDR2 YYDKDF (reference sequence). The CDR3 reads CATRGTNRGQNTGELFF. DNA of the CDR3: TGTGCCACCAGGGGTACAAACAGGGGACAAAACACCGGGGAGCTGTTTTTT.

This clone showed up just once. V gene TRBV5-6 combines with J gene TRBJ2-2; TRBD1 is a possible D gene (6 bases). Germline V lookup: CDR1 SGHDT, CDR2 YYEEEE. Deletions cut 6 bases from V and 6 bases from J, with 9 bases between. The CDR3 has 12 residues. In DNA form, the CDR3 reads TGTGCCAGCAACAGGGATTCCGGGGAGCTGTTTTTT. Its translation is CASNRDSGELFF.